Included here is one T cell receptor (beta chain) sequence, with context. Its cognate antigen is unknown. At one boundary the junction diverges from the germline segment, which might be a read error. The template was RNA from unsorted bulk tissue. Between August and November 2014, newly diagnosed, chemotherapy-naive lung cancer patients underwent thoracic surgery in China. The CDR3 contains 14 residues. CDR1 and CDR2 from the germline V gene are MNHNY and SVGAGI (reference sequence). The data originate from a study of tumor and adjacent non-tumor tissue in lung cancer. At the level of the study: Patients were aged about 31 to 76, nine to eleven men and roughly five women, stage I to III. The study, taken as a whole, reports: Tumor TCR diversity, when higher, was linked to shorter survival.

A modified ARM-PCR protocol with three rounds of nested PCR amplified TCRbeta. TCRdb recomputed calls from the multiplex PCR reads with MiXCR, one row per CDR3 protein. The repertoire holds approximately 150,000 distinct CDR3 sequences, with about 71% as singletons. The receptor was isolated from a man in his fifties or sixties with small cell lung cancer. The genes are TRBV6-6 and TRBJ1-6, with D possibly being TRBD1 (5 bases). Sequencing used lung tumor tissue. The DNA for the CDR3 is TGTGCCACCTACCCGACAGTGCTGGTATCACCCCTACACTTT. This translates into CATYPTVLVSPLHF.